This T cell receptor beta chain is drawn from a study of blood T cell repertoires in COVID-19. As for the study in general: COVID-19 samples collected from the United States, Italy and Spain covered acute and convalescent phases. The analysed material was cDNA or gDNA that came from T cells, B-cell-depleted T cells, or PBMCs.

CDR3 length: 13 amino acids. Trimming cost V 3 bases and J 4 bases, with 8 bases left between them. Germline values: CDR1 LNHDA, CDR2 SQIVND (reference sequence). Original handling: Scientists estimated how many nucleated cells there were by amplifying reference gene primers. TCRdb keeps only in-frame clones here, not all; method: immunoSEQ multiplex PCR. V, J and clone size are those of that table, while D and trimming were read from the DNA. This table has 90,000 to 120,000 clones, about three quarters appearing once. The V gene is TRBV19, the J gene TRBJ2-3; no reliable D call. This sequence was found in a man between 65 and 79 years old with acute or convalescent COVID-19. Input material: peripheral blood. DNA for the CDR3: TGTGCCAGTAGTATGTTTCAGTCAGATACGCAGTATTTT. Encoded protein: CASSMFQSDTQYF.